This T cell receptor (beta chain) stems from a study of blood T cell repertoires in COVID-19 (TCRdb year 2020). For the wider study: The collaborator samples originated in the United States, Italy and Spain and spanned the acute and convalescent phases of COVID-19. The prospective study material was composed of cDNA or gDNA derived from T cells, B-cell-depleted T cells, or PBMCs. Subjects who had been exposed to COVID-19, were actively infected with it, or had recovered from it provided the deeply sampled blood TCRbeta repertoires that made up the dataset. The repertoires were released in a freely available public database intended as a resource for research on the immune response to SARS-CoV-2. The samples were drawn from two sources: the first 160 participants of the ongoing ImmuneRACE study, and fewer than 1,500 subjects contributed by 6 global collaborators. Nearly every sample came with metadata listing a de-identified subject ID, COVID-19 status, age in years and sex. Where HLA class I and class II types were available, the types were taken from metadata supplied by the sample provider, not from assay-based typing. Overall study outcomes, separate from this receptor: How much clinical and demographic metadata was included differed by source and by participant, and the metadata was provided uncurated.

As regards this clone: This clone's antigen is unknown. Base qualities are not at hand, and no much larger clone is one base apart.

The immunoSEQ Assay, a bias-controlled multiplex PCR, was used to amplify TCRbeta CDR3 regions from genomic DNA. Under the source paper's analysis protocol: Within the assay, amplification of reference gene primers was used to estimate how many nucleated cells each sample contained. To quantify the absolute abundance of each unique TCRbeta CDR3 rearrangement, sequence reads were collapsed and filtered. Productive Simpson clonality was computed per sample as the square root of Simpson's diversity index over productive rearrangements. What TCRdb holds here is the immuneACCESS table cut down to in-frame rearrangements. Part of the clones is not present; checked against another copy, under half of the missing clones reflect an unresolved V gene, and the others are unexplained. V, J and clone size are those of that table, while D and trimming were read from the DNA. The sample table records 300,000 to 350,000 clones; around 91% of these occur just once. Of the sample, about 1% is held by the ten largest clones.

Counted from cysteine to phenylalanine, this CDR3 has 14 amino acids. Only the CDR3 DNA stays, 42 bases, in frame from base 1. The V end loses 2 bases and the J end loses 2 bases, and a stretch of 7 bases separates them. As encoded in the germline V gene, CDR1 is SGHTA while CDR2 is FQGNSA. In Seattle, one collaborating source enrolled patients while the infection was active and tracked those patients longitudinally over the course of disease. Each collaborating institution followed its own protocols to collect whole blood in K2EDTA tubes. Collaborator samples were shipped for TCRbeta analysis as frozen whole blood, isolated PBMCs, or DNA extracted from either sample type.

The TCR comes from a woman aged 40 to 49 with COVID-19, enrolled during active disease. The sample was peripheral blood. The rearrangement combines TRBV7-2 with TRBJ1-3; D gene: possibly TRBD1, on 5 matching bases. For the CDR3, the sequence is CASSLQGAGNTIYF. The bases are TGTGCCAGCAGCTTACAGGGTGCTGGAAACACCATATATTTT.